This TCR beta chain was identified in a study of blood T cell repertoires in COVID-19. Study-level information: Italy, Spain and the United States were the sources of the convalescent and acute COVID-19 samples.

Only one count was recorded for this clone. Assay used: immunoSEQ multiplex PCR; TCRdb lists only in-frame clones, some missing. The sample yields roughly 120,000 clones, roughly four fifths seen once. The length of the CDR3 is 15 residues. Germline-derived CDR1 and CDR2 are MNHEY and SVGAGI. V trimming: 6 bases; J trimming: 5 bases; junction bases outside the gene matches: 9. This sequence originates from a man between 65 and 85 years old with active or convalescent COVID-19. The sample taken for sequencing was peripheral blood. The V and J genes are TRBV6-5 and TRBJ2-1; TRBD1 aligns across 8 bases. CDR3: CASRWQGAGNNEQFF. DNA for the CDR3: TGTGCCAGCAGATGGCAGGGGGCAGGGAACAATGAGCAGTTCTTC.